The rows below give T cell receptor beta chains drawn from one sample of a study of regulatory T cells in long-lasting Graves disease. TCRdb itself ran the multiplex PCR reads through MiXCR, one entry per CDR3 protein. The profile shows about 240,000 distinct CDR3 sequences, over 20% of them singletons. The specimen comprised peripheral blood mononuclear cells (PBMCs), sampled at new diagnosis, from a patient treated with antithyroid drugs. The source of these receptors is a female donor with Graves disease. Both conserved end residues are part of each CDR3. Fields, in order: J gene, clone size, D gene, V gene, CDR3 protein, CDR3 DNA. D genes are given only for firm matches. Where a row states a size, it is once, few, many or the class of an expanded clone; other rows omit it.

J: TRBJ2-2
size: few
D: TRBD2
V: TRBV5-4
CDR3: CASTRREQGGTGELFF
DNA: TGTGCCAGCACAAGGCGGGAGCAGGGAGGGACCGGGGAGCTGTTTTTT

J: TRBJ2-3
size: -
D: TRBD2
V: TRBV7-9
CDR3: CASSSEWDGLAGGATDTQYF
DNA: TGTGCCAGCAGCTCAGAGTGGGACGGACTAGCGGGAGGGGCCACAGATACGCAGTATTTT

J: TRBJ1-1
size: many
D: -
V: TRBV28
CDR3: CASSSRGGLNTEAFF
DNA: TGTGCCAGCAGTTCCCGCGGGGGCCTGAACACTGAAGCTTTCTTT

J: TRBJ1-1
size: many
D: -
V: TRBV30
CDR3: CAWSRPGARWSAEAFF
DNA: TGTGCCTGGAGTAGGCCGGGGGCGCGGTGGTCGGCTGAAGCTTTCTTT

J: TRBJ2-7
size: many
D: TRBD2
V: TRBV20-1
CDR3: CSASPRNSGRVYEQYF
DNA: TGCAGTGCTAGTCCCCGGAATAGCGGGAGAGTCTACGAGCAGTACTTC

J: TRBJ1-2
size: many
D: -
V: TRBV7-8
CDR3: CASTRAGSGRSGYTF
DNA: TGTGCCAGCACCAGGGCGGGTTCCGGGCGGAGCGGCTACACCTTC

J: TRBJ2-3
size: -
D: TRBD2
V: TRBV7-3
CDR3: CASSPAGGADTQYF
DNA: TGTGCCAGCAGCCCAGCGGGAGGGGCAGATACGCAGTATTTT

J: TRBJ2-1
size: many
D: -
V: TRBV9
CDR3: CASSAPAPEGGEQFF
DNA: TGTGCCAGCAGCGCCCCGGCTCCCGAGGGAGGTGAGCAGTTCTTC

J: TRBJ2-1
size: many
D: TRBD2
V: TRBV7-3
CDR3: CASSLRAGRGADNEQFF
DNA: TGTGCCAGCAGCTTACGTGCCGGGCGGGGGGCCGACAATGAGCAGTTCTTC

J: TRBJ1-5
size: many
D: TRBD1
V: TRBV5-5
CDR3: CASSHFDRGQPQHF
DNA: TGTGCCAGCAGCCACTTTGACAGGGGGCAGCCCCAGCATTTT

J: TRBJ2-7
size: many
D: TRBD1
V: TRBV5-8
CDR3: CASRPKRTGLVEQYF
DNA: TGTGCCAGCAGACCGAAGCGGACAGGGTTGGTCGAGCAGTACTTC

J: TRBJ2-7
size: -
D: -
V: TRBV2
CDR3: CASSSWGPAYEQYF
DNA: TGTGCCAGCAGTTCGTGGGGGCCAGCCTACGAGCAGTACTTC

J: TRBJ2-1
size: few
D: TRBD2
V: TRBV29-1
CDR3: CSVVGEEIILAGGGEQFF
DNA: TGCAGCGTTGTGGGGGAGGAGATAATACTAGCGGGGGGCGGGGAGCAGTTCTTC

J: TRBJ2-1
size: -
D: -
V: TRBV10-1
CDR3: CASSDGLGDEQFF
DNA: TGCGCCAGCAGTGATGGGTTGGGGGATGAGCAGTTCTTC

J: TRBJ1-2
size: many
D: -
V: TRBV6-2/TRBV6-3
CDR3: CASSYDQGYGYTF
DNA: TGTGCCAGCAGTTACGACCAGGGCTATGGCTACACCTTC

J: TRBJ2-3
size: many
D: -
V: TRBV11-3
CDR3: CASSQSRGGATDTQYF
DNA: TGTGCCAGCAGCCAATCCCGCGGAGGGGCCACAGATACGCAGTATTTT

J: TRBJ2-1
size: many
D: -
V: TRBV12-3/TRBV12-4
CDR3: CASRRGDNEQFF
DNA: TGTGCCAGCAGAAGGGGGGACAATGAGCAGTTCTTC

J: TRBJ2-3
size: many
D: TRBD2
V: TRBV20-1
CDR3: CSAEPSGGRTDTQYF
DNA: TGCAGTGCAGAACCTAGCGGGGGGCGCACAGATACGCAGTATTTT

J: TRBJ1-1
size: -
D: -
V: TRBV10-3
CDR3: CAISPMDNTEAFF
DNA: TGTGCCATCAGCCCCATGGACAACACTGAAGCTTTCTTT

J: TRBJ2-7
size: many
D: TRBD1
V: TRBV6-8
CDR3: CASRHGTGGSYEQYF
DNA: TGTGCCAGCAGACATGGGACAGGGGGGTCCTACGAGCAGTACTTC

J: TRBJ1-5
size: many
D: TRBD1
V: TRBV6-1
CDR3: CASRTGTGGSNQPQHF
DNA: TGTGCCAGCAGGACCGGGACAGGGGGTAGCAATCAGCCCCAGCATTTT

J: TRBJ1-5
size: many
D: -
V: TRBV28
CDR3: CASSSGTLGNQPQHF
DNA: TGTGCCAGCAGCTCCGGGACACTCGGCAATCAGCCCCAGCATTTT

J: TRBJ2-4
size: many
D: -
V: TRBV11-3
CDR3: CASSLAPGPNIQYF
DNA: TGTGCCAGCAGCTTAGCCCCGGGACCCAACATTCAGTACTTC

J: TRBJ1-5
size: many
D: -
V: TRBV2
CDR3: CASSNANRNQPQHF
DNA: TGTGCCAGCAGTAACGCTAACCGAAATCAGCCCCAGCATTTT

J: TRBJ2-6
size: many
D: -
V: TRBV27
CDR3: CASSLKGGGAGANVLTF
DNA: TGTGCCAGCAGTTTAAAGGGAGGGGGCGCTGGGGCCAACGTCCTGACTTTC

J: TRBJ2-7
size: many
D: -
V: TRBV20-1
CDR3: CSARDPGTPGDEQYF
DNA: TGCAGTGCTAGGGACCCCGGGACCCCTGGGGACGAGCAGTACTTC